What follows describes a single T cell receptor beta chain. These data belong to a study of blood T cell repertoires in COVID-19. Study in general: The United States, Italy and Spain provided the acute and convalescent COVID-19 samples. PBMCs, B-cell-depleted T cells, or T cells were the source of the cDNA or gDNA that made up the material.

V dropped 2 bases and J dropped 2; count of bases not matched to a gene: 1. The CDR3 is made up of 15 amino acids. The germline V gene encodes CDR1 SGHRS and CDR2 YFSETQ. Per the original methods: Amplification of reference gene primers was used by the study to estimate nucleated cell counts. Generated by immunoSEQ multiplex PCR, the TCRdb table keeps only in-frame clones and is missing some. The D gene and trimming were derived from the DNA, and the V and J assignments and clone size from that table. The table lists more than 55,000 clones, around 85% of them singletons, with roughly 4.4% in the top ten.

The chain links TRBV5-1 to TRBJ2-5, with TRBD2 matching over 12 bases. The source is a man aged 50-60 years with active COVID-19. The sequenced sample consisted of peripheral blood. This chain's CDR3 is CASSFTSGGQETQYF. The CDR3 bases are TGCGCCAGCAGCTTTACTAGCGGGGGGCAAGAGACCCAGTACTTC.